The 20 T cell receptor beta chains listed next were all sequenced from one sample in a study of shared T cell receptors in the human thymus. The table came from immunoSEQ multiplex PCR; TCRdb's copy has only in-frame clones and leaves some out. The sample records more than 550,000 clones, 70% to 90% being singletons. These same records also appear under a second study, on human thymus T cells.

The sample was thymocytes. The receptor source for this set is a girl under three years old with a congenital heart defect.

V gene TRBV28 combines with J gene TRBJ1-1, with D possibly TRBD1 on 5 matching bases. The V end was cut by 6 bases, the J end by 3 bases, with 14 bases between. CDR1 and CDR2 from the germline V gene are MDHEN and SYDVKM. The CDR3 length is 14 residues. In DNA form, the CDR3 reads TGTGCCAGCAGCGAGGGCGGGGCTTACACTGAAGCTTTCTTT. Its protein product is CASSEGGAYTEAFF.

The chain couples TRBV7-2 to TRBJ2-1, with 10 bases lining up with TRBD1. Trimming took 5 bases from V and 7 from J; bases not matched to a gene: 11. The CDR3 has 16 residues. Germline values: CDR1 SGHTA, CDR2 FQGNSA. The CDR3 spells CASSPPRDRGFNEQFF. The CDR3 nucleotides read TGTGCCAGCAGCCCGCCTAGGGACAGGGGCTTTAATGAGCAGTTCTTC.

The rearrangement links TRBV5-5 to TRBJ1-2, with D possibly matching TRBD1 (6 bases). Trimming left V 1 base short and J 4 bases short, with 23 bases between. This CDR3 comprises 18 residues. Germline loops: CDR1 SGHKS, CDR2 YYEKEE (reference sequence). The CDR3 is CASSLQPANRARFYGYTF. For the CDR3, the DNA is TGTGCCAGCAGCTTGCAACCCGCTAACAGGGCAAGATTCTATGGCTACACCTTC.

In nucleotides, the CDR3 is TGTGCCAGCAGTTTACGGGCGGGACAAGAGACCCAGTACTTC. Encoded protein: CASSLRAGQETQYF. The rearrangement links TRBV27 to TRBJ2-5; tentative D call: TRBD2 (6 bases). The CDR3 is made up of 14 amino acids. The ends were cut back, 2 bases at V and 2 bases at J, with 9 bases in the middle. Germline CDR1 is MNHEY and CDR2 is SMNVEV (reference sequence).

The V gene is TRBV12-5, the J gene TRBJ2-1, with D possibly matching TRBD2 (7 bases). CDR3 size: 18 residues. Germline values: CDR1 LGHNT, CDR2 FRNRAP. V dropped 0 bases and J dropped 9 bases, with 24 bases sitting between them. The CDR3 here is CASGLVPLGGAWKCEQFF. CDR3 DNA sequence: TGTGCTAGTGGTTTGGTACCCCTGGGGGGGGCTTGGAAGTGTGAGCAGTTCTTC.

This clone was seen only once. V and J are TRBV6-1 and TRBJ1-1, with a tentative D call TRBD1 (6 bases). Germline CDR1 and CDR2: MNHNS and SASEGT. V lost 4 bases, J lost 2 bases, and 14 bases lay in between. The CDR3 spans 15 residues. In DNA form, the CDR3 reads TGTGCCAGCAGTGCAGGGGACAACTTCAACACTGAAGCTTTCTTT. Amino acids: CASSAGDNFNTEAFF.

V usage is TRBV29-1 and J usage is TRBJ2-1, with D tentatively TRBD2 (5 bases). CDR3 size: 13 residues. Trimming left V 7 bases short and J 3 bases short, with 13 bases between. Germline assignment: CDR1 SQVTM and CDR2 ANQGSEA. The CDR3 is CSAGGGLYNEQFF. Here the CDR3 DNA reads TGCAGCGCTGGAGGCGGGCTCTACAATGAGCAGTTCTTC.

The CDR3 coding sequence is TGTGCCAGCAGCCCCCTAGGGGGAAAGGCCAATCAGCCCCAGCATTTT. It encodes CASSPLGGKANQPQHF. The chain combines TRBV16 with TRBJ1-5, with D possibly being TRBD1 (6 bases). CDR1 and CDR2 (germline): KGHSY, FQNENV. This CDR3 has 16 amino acids. V was cut by 4 bases and J by 3 bases, with 16 bases left in between.

The CDR3 DNA reads TGTGCCAGCAGCGTAGTACAGGCCTCCGTGAACACTGAAGCTTTCTTT. Its translation: CASSVVQASVNTEAFF. The chain recombines TRBV9 with TRBJ1-1; D is possibly TRBD1 (5 bases). The CDR3 consists of 16 residues. V lost 0 bases to trimming and J lost 0 bases, with 12 bases between them. CDR1 and CDR2 from the germline V gene are SGDLS and YYNGEE.

This chain joins TRBV4-3 and TRBJ1-2; D unresolved. The CDR3 extends over 14 amino acids. The germline gives CDR1 LGHNA, CDR2 YSLEER. V lost 0 bases and J 6 bases, leaving 11 bases between the germline ends. In DNA, the CDR3 is TGCGCCAGCAGCCAAGATCCATCGGGTCATGGCTACACCTTC. Translating gives CASSQDPSGHGYTF.

V and J are TRBV5-1 and TRBJ1-1, with a tentative D call TRBD1 (6 bases). Trimming cost V 0 bases and J 1 base, with 13 bases left between them. The CDR3 sequence is 16 residues long. Germline V gene data show CDR1 as SGHRS and CDR2 as YFSETQ. The CDR3 region is CASSLVLRTENTEAFF. The CDR3 bases are TGCGCCAGCAGCTTGGTTCTGCGGACAGAGAACACTGAAGCTTTCTTT.

The chain uses TRBV4-1 and TRBJ2-1; D gene uncertain. CDR3 length equals 14 residues. CDR1 MGHRA and CDR2 YSYEKL come from the germline V gene. The V and J ends lost 4 bases and 1 base respectively, with 8 bases between them. The CDR3: CASSPNGSYNEQFF. DNA of the CDR3: TGCGCCAGCAGCCCGAACGGTTCCTACAATGAGCAGTTCTTC.

The chain recombines TRBV25-1 with TRBJ1-1; 9 bases line up with TRBD1. The V segment lost 4 bases and the J segment 1 base; nucleotides outside the gene matches: 7. The CDR3 sequence is 16 residues long. Germline V gene data show CDR1 as MGHDK and CDR2 as SYGVNS. CDR3 in DNA: TGTGCCAGCAGTGCGGGACCGGGACAGGGGAACACTGAAGCTTTCTTT. Its protein is CASSAGPGQGNTEAFF.

This chain links TRBV11-2 with TRBJ2-6; possibly TRBD1 for D (5 bases). Germline V gene lookup returns CDR1 SGHAT and CDR2 FQNNGV. The V gene lost 6 bases and the J gene lost 0 bases, with 15 bases spanning the gap. This CDR3 is built from 17 residues. The CDR3 spells CASRTLPGRSGANVLTF. The CDR3 DNA follows: TGTGCCAGCAGAACCCTTCCAGGGCGCTCTGGGGCCAACGTCCTGACTTTC.

The chain has TRBV6-1 and TRBJ1-1; TRBD1 aligns across 8 bases. Germline assignment: CDR1 MNHNS and CDR2 SASEGT. V dropped 6 bases and J dropped 5; count of bases not matched to a gene: 5. The CDR3 contains 13 residues. The CDR3 sequence: CASSARGRTEAFF. The DNA of the CDR3 is TGTGCCAGCAGCGCCAGGGGGCGGACTGAAGCTTTCTTT.

The chain links TRBV5-1 to TRBJ2-5, with a weak D call TRBD2 (5 bases). The germline gives CDR1 SGHRS, CDR2 YFSETQ. The germline V and J ends were trimmed by 4 bases and 3 bases, with 19 bases remaining between them. The CDR3 sequence is 16 residues long. The CDR3 region has the DNA TGCGCCAGCAGCCCTGGGAGCCCTGATTGTGAAGAGACCCAGTACTTC. Protein: CASSPGSPDCEETQYF.

The chain uses TRBV28 and TRBJ1-4, with TRBD1 matching over 8 bases. Germline CDR1 reads MDHEN; CDR2 reads SYDVKM. The CDR3 runs to 18 residues. V shed 5 bases, J shed 4 bases, and the junction held 15 bases outside the gene matches. The DNA of the CDR3 is TGTGCCAGCAGTCCCAGGACCCTGCGGGGACAGGTTAATGAAAAACTGTTTTTT. Its protein is CASSPRTLRGQVNEKLFF.

This clone has a handful of counts. V gene TRBV5-1 combines with J gene TRBJ1-1; 9 positions agree with TRBD1. Trimming cost V 4 bases and J 10 bases; bases outside gene matches: 20. CDR1 is SGHRS, CDR2 YFSETQ, per germline. This CDR3 has 17 amino acids. The CDR3 reads CASSLTSRPGQGSGAFF. In nucleotides, the CDR3 is TGCGCCAGCAGCCTCACCTCACGTCCGGGACAGGGCAGTGGAGCTTTCTTT.

The V and J genes are TRBV11-2 and TRBJ2-3; 8 bases fit TRBD1. The CDR3 covers 15 residues. CDR1 and CDR2 (germline): SGHAT, FQNNGV. The V gene end was trimmed by 3 bases and the J gene end by 4 bases; junction bases not matched to a gene: 6. This CDR3 is CASSFDRGLSDTQYF. The CDR3 DNA is TGTGCCAGCAGCTTCGACAGGGGTTTATCAGATACGCAGTATTTT.

Note on this clone: Its ends do not fully match the called genes, so a read error is possible. The V gene is TRBV19, the J gene TRBJ1-1; tentative D call: TRBD1 (5 bases). CDR3 size: 12 residues. Germline CDR1 reads LNHDA; CDR2 reads SQIVND (reference sequence). The CDR3 DNA follows: TGTGCCAGTAGTCTTGGCGGGGGTTTCGAGGTCTTT. It encodes CASSLGGGFEVF.